These T cell receptor beta chains were read from a single sample in a study of T-cell memory formation after mild COVID-19. Via MiXCR, TCRdb re-called the 5' RACE reads, giving one row per CDR3 protein. The sample has 530,000 or so distinct CDR3 sequences; about 18% are singletons. The sequencing input was PBMCs or a T cell subset sorted from them (not recorded which). These receptors were taken from an adult woman who had mild COVID-19 (a few samples of this study predate the infection). Cell type and time point are not known. Each CDR3 is given with its conserved first and last residue. The D gene is left open where the match is weak. Not every row has a clone size; where given, it reads once, few, many or a size class.

>TRBJ1-1|TRBV3-1|.|.
TGTACCAGCAGCCAAGACAGGTTTTCAGTCGCTGAAGCTTTCTTT
CTSSQDRFSVAEAFF
>TRBJ1-5|TRBV20-1|.|.
TGCAGTGCTAGGGACTCTGGACAGAACAATCAGCCCCAGCATTTT
CSARDSGQNNQPQHF
>TRBJ1-2|TRBV4-1|.|few
TGCGCCAGCAGCCAAGTGGGGGGTCCTGGCTACACCTTC
CASSQVGGPGYTF
>TRBJ2-6|TRBV7-2|TRBD2|.
TGTGCCAGCGGGACGGGAGGCGTCCTGACTTTC
CASGTGGVLTF
>TRBJ2-5|TRBV30|TRBD2|.
TGTGCCTGGAGTGTACCACTAGCGACGGAGACCCAGTACTTC
CAWSVPLATETQYF
>TRBJ2-5|TRBV7-9|.|few
TGTGCCAGCAGCCCTTCGGGGATCCAAGAGACCCAGTACTTC
CASSPSGIQETQYF
>TRBJ2-1|TRBV23-1|TRBD1|few
TGCGCCAGCAGTCAATCTCCCCGGGACAGTCCCTACAATGAGCAGTTCTTC
CASSQSPRDSPYNEQFF
>TRBJ2-5|TRBV7-6|.|.
TGTGCCAGCAGTCAGCAGGGACCCCAAGAGACCCAGTACTTC
CASSQQGPQETQYF
>TRBJ1-1|TRBV6-2/TRBV6-3|.|.
TGTGCCAGCAGTTTTACAGGGCAGAACACTGAAGCTTTCTTT
CASSFTGQNTEAFF
>TRBJ1-1|TRBV27|.|.
TGTGCCAGCAGTTTGACGGCAGGGACAATGATGAACACTGAAGCTTTCTTT
CASSLTAGTMMNTEAFF
>TRBJ2-1|TRBV5-6|TRBD2|.
TGTGCCAGCAGCTTTAGCGGGGCGTCCCGGGGGGAGCAGTTCTTC
CASSFSGASRGEQFF
>TRBJ1-1|TRBV4-2|.|.
TGTGCCAGCAGCCAAGATTTTGGGGGGACAGAAGCTTTCTTT
CASSQDFGGTEAFF
>TRBJ2-7|TRBV20-1|.|.
TGCAGTGCTAGGGGCCCGGGGCGGTACGAGCAGTACTTC
CSARGPGRYEQYF
>TRBJ2-7|TRBV29-1|TRBD1|few
TGCAGCGTTGAGGGGCCACAGGGGACCTACGAGCAGTACTTC
CSVEGPQGTYEQYF
>TRBJ2-7|TRBV6-6|.|few
TGTGCCAGCAGTGCCTTGGGCAGGGAGTCAGGCGAGCAGTACTTC
CASSALGRESGEQYF
>TRBJ2-5|TRBV12-3/TRBV12-4|.|few
TGTGCCAGCCGCCGCGGGCGAATCCAAGAGACCCAGTACTTC
CASRRGRIQETQYF
>TRBJ1-2|TRBV4-1|.|.
TGCGCCAGCAGCCAAGAAAGGCGCTATGGCTACACCTTC
CASSQERRYGYTF
>TRBJ1-2|TRBV12-3/TRBV12-4|.|few
TGTGCCAGCAGCTATGACAGTTACTATGGCTACACCTTC
CASSYDSYYGYTF
>TRBJ2-1|TRBV12-3/TRBV12-4|.|.
TGTGCCAGCAGGAAGTTGAGCTCCTACAATGAGCAGTTCTTC
CASRKLSSYNEQFF
>TRBJ2-5|TRBV15|.|few
TGTGCCACCAGCAGAGGGGGAAGGGGCCAAGAGACCCAGTACTTC
CATSRGGRGQETQYF
>TRBJ2-7|TRBV4-1|TRBD1|.
TGCGCCAGCAGCCACGACAGGGGCTACGAGCAGTACTTC
CASSHDRGYEQYF
>TRBJ2-3|TRBV7-2|.|many
TGTGCCAGCAGCTTAAGGCAGACAGATACGCAGTATTTT
CASSLRQTDTQYF
>TRBJ2-6|TRBV7-6|.|.
TGTGCCAGCAGCTTAGTAAGGTTCCCCCTCTCTGGGGCCAACGTCCTGACTTTC
CASSLVRFPLSGANVLTF